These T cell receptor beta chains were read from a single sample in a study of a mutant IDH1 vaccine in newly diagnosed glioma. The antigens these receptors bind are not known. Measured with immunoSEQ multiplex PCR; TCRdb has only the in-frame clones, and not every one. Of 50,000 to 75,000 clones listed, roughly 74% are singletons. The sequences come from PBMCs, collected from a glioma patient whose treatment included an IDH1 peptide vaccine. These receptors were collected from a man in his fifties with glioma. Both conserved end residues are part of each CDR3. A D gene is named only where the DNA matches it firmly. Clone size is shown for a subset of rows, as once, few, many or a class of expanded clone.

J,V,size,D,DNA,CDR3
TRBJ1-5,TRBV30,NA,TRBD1,TGTGCCTGGAGTTTCCCCGGGACAGGGATTCAGCCCCAGCATTTT,CAWSFPGTGIQPQHF
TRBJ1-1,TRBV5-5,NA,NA,TGTGCCAGCAGCCTGAGCGAATTTTTGAACACTGAAGCTTTCTTT,CASSLSEFLNTEAFF
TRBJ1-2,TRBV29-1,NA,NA,TGCAGCGTTGAAGATCCCTTCGTGAGCTATGGCTACACCTTC,CSVEDPFVSYGYTF
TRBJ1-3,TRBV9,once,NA,TGTGCCAGCAGCACAGGGAGCTCTGGAAACACCATATATTTT,CASSTGSSGNTIYF
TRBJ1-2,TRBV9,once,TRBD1,TGTGCCAGCAGCCCCCCCCCAGGGGGCGCGTGGGGCTACACCTTC,CASSPPPGGAWGYTF
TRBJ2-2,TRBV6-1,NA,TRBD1,TGTGCCAGCAGTGCCGACAGGGGGCAAGCCGGGGAGCTGTTTTTT,CASSADRGQAGELFF
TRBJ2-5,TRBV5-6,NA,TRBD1,TGTGCCAGCAGCTTAGACACAGGGGGCCTTGAGACCCAGTACTTC,CASSLDTGGLETQYF
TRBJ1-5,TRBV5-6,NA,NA,TGTGCCAGCAGCTTATCGGGGGCAGCTCAGCCCCAGCATTTT,CASSLSGAAQPQHF
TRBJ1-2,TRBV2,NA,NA,TGTGCCAGCACCCTCGGGGGGACGGAGGTCTATGGCTACACCTTC,CASTLGGTEVYGYTF
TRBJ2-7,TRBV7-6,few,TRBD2,TGTGCCAGCAGCGCTAGCGGGGGCCTCTACGAGCAGTACTTC,CASSASGGLYEQYF
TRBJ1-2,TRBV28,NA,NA,TGTGCCAGCAGAGTGGGTACACTTAACTATGGCTACACCTTC,CASRVGTLNYGYTF
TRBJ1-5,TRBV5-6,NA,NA,TGTGCCAGCAGCTCCCGGGCCGGGGATCAGCCCCAGCATTTT,CASSSRAGDQPQHF
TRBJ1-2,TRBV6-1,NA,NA,TGTGCCAGCAGTGAGGAAGGGAACAGGCACTATGGCTACACCTTC,CASSEEGNRHYGYTF
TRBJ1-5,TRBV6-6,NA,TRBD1,TGTGCCAGCGCCATCGGACAGGGAATAAATCAGCCCCAGCATTTT,CASAIGQGINQPQHF
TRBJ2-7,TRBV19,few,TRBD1,TGTGCCAGTAGTAGGACAGGTTTGATCTACGAGCAGTACTTC,CASSRTGLIYEQYF
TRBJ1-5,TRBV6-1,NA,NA,TGTGCCAGCAACAGACAGGGCAATCAGCCCCAGCATTTT,CASNRQGNQPQHF
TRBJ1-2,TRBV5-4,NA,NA,TGTGCCAGCAGCCCGGGGTATGGCTACACCTTC,CASSPGYGYTF
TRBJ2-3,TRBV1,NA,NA,TGCACCAGCAGCCAACTAGCGGGGGGCCACACAGATACGCAGTATTTT,CTSSQLAGGHTDTQYF
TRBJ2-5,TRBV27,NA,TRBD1,TGTGCCAGCAGTCCAATGACAGGGTCAGAGACCCAGTACTTC,CASSPMTGSETQYF
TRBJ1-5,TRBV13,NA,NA,TGTGCCAGCAGCTTGGGCCTTTCTCGTCAGCCCCAGCATTTT,CASSLGLSRQPQHF
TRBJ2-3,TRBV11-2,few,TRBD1,TGTGCCAGCACCCAGCGTAGGGGACAGGGCCCAGATACGCAGTATTTT,CASTQRRGQGPDTQYF